Below are 10 T cell receptor beta chains sequenced from a single sample in a study of T cell therapy after organ transplantation. Produced via immunoSEQ multiplex PCR; TCRdb's table is partial and in-frame only. Among about 48,000 clones listed, approximately 94% were seen once. No antigen has been identified for these receptors. This specimen was CD8+ T cells from blood, taken before autologous CMV-specific T cell therapy. Receptors originate from a human patient who had received a solid organ transplant and had CMV disease.

This sequence joins TRBV27 and TRBJ2-5, with a weak D call TRBD1 (7 bases). The CDR3 runs to 17 residues. The germline CDR1 and CDR2 sequences are MNHEY and SMNVEV (reference sequence). Trimming took off 2 bases at V and 1 base at J, with 17 bases between the two ends. CDR3 coding DNA: TGTGCCAGCAGTTTAAGGAACACAGGGGACTCCCAAGAGACCCAGTACTTC. This codes for CASSLRNTGDSQETQYF.

This CDR3 is CASSVELAGSDEQFF. The CDR3 nucleotides read TGTGCCAGCAGCGTAGAGTTAGCGGGGTCCGATGAGCAGTTCTTC. This chain joins TRBV9 and TRBJ2-1; 8 bases match TRBD2. The CDR3 contains 15 residues. V was pared by 0 bases and J by 8 bases, with 7 bases of the junction left unmatched. Germline CDR1 is SGDLS and CDR2 is YYNGEE.

This chain joins TRBV7-9 and TRBJ1-1; D is undetermined. Trimming removed 5 bases at V and 4 bases at J, with 20 bases between. The CDR3 runs to 16 residues. Germline V CDR1 and CDR2: SEHNR, FQNEAQ (reference sequence). The CDR3 DNA follows: TGTGCCAGCAGCCCCAGATTACCTATTAGGAGCACTGAAGCTTTCTTT. This sequence encodes CASSPRLPIRSTEAFF. Supplemented by reference TRBV7-9 and TRBJ1-1, the full variable domain reads DTGVSQNPRHKITKRGQNVTFRCDPISEHNRLYWYRQTLGQGPEFLTYFQNEAQLEKSRLLSDRFSAERPKGSFSTLEIQRTEQGDSAMYLCASSPRLPIRSTEAFFGQGTRLTVV.

The chain combines TRBV6-1 with TRBJ2-7; D may be TRBD2 (5 bases). V lost 0 bases, J lost 1 base, and 13 bases lay in between. The CDR3 is made up of 16 amino acids. CDR1 is MNHNS, CDR2 SASEGT, per germline. DNA for the CDR3: TGTGCCAGCAGTGAAGCGACGGGAAACCCTTCCTACGAGCAGTACTTC. Amino acid sequence: CASSEATGNPSYEQYF.

The chain links TRBV2 to TRBJ2-4, with D perhaps TRBD2 (5 bases). V lost 8 bases and J lost 9, with 17 bases in between. Germline CDR1 reads SNHLY; CDR2 reads FYNNEI. CDR3 length equals 13 residues. CDR3 sequence: CASEPPGFPIQYF. The CDR3 DNA follows: TGTGCCAGCGAACCCCCGGGGTTTCCCATTCAGTACTTC.

This clone appeared a single time. This rearrangement joins TRBV25-1 to TRBJ1-1; 11 positions match TRBD1. The CDR3 totals 15 residues. After removal of 1 base from V and 2 bases from J, the junction contained 0 bases not matched to a gene. CDR1 is MGHDK and CDR2 is SYGVNS in the germline V gene. The CDR3 here is CASSEWTGGNTEAFF. The DNA of the CDR3 is TGTGCCAGCAGTGAATGGACAGGGGGCAACACTGAAGCTTTCTTT.

The DNA for the CDR3 is TGTGCCAGCAGTGAATTTCGACGGACAGATACGCAGTATTTT. Translated: CASSEFRRTDTQYF. The chain has TRBV25-1 and TRBJ2-3; D ambiguous. V lost 1 base and J 3 bases, leaving 8 bases between the germline ends. Germline assignment: CDR1 MGHDK and CDR2 SYGVNS. The CDR3 has 14 residues.

The gene calls are TRBV6-5 and TRBJ2-5; no definite D call. The tail of the sequence fits TRBJ2-7 better, so the J call may be wrong. There are 16 residues in the CDR3. The germline gives CDR1 MNHEY, CDR2 SVGAGI. CDR3 sequence: CASSYSPENSSYEQYF. CDR3 bases: TGTGCCAGCAGTTACTCTCCCGAGAATAGCTCCTACGAGCAGTACTTC.

The genes are TRBV14 and TRBJ2-5; D remains ambiguous. There are 14 residues in the CDR3. From germline, CDR1 is SGHDN and CDR2 FVKESK. Trimming cost V 1 base and J 5 bases, with 11 bases left between them. CDR3 sequence reads: CASSQAPLWETQYF. The CDR3 DNA follows: TGTGCCAGCAGCCAAGCCCCACTGTGGGAGACCCAGTACTTC.

This chain connects TRBV2 to TRBJ2-1; the match to TRBD2 covers 12 bases. This CDR3 contains 17 residues. Germline CDR1 is SNHLY and CDR2 is FYNNEI. V shed 1 base and J 3 bases; nucleotides not matched to a gene: 4. CDR3 nucleotide sequence: TGTGCCAGCAGTGAAGGGAGACTAGCGGGAGACTACAATGAGCAGTTCTTC. This codes for CASSEGRLAGDYNEQFF.